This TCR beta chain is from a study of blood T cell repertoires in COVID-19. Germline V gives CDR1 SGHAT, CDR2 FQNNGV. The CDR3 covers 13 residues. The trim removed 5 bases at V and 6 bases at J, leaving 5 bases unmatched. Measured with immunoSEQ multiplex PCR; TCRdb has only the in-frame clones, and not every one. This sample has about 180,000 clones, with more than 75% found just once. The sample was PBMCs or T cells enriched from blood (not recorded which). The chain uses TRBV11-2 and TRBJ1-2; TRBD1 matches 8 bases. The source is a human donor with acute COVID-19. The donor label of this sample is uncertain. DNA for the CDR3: TGTGCCAGCAGCCGAGACAGGGGTCATGGCTACACCTTC. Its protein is CASSRDRGHGYTF. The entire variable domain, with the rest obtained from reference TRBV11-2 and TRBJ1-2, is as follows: EAGVAQSPRYKIIEKRQSVAFWCNPISGHATLYWYQQILGQGPKLLIQFQNNGVVDDSQLPKDRFSAERLKGVDSTLKIQPAKLEDSAVYLCASSRDRGHGYTFGSGTRLTVV.